This is a list of T cell receptor beta chains from one sample in a study of T-cell reconstitution after alpha-beta-depleted transplantation in children. MiXCR, run by TCRdb on the PCR reads, gives a single entry per CDR3 protein. In the table there are under 25,000 distinct CDR3 sequences, 10% to 15% of which are singletons. Sequencing was performed on PBMCs, mostly from graft donor cells, taken 60 days after TCRalphabeta/CD19-depleted stem cell transplant. These receptors all stem from a female patient aged 2-9 years who had a stem cell transplant for congenital amegakaryocytic thrombocytopenia, so the T cells may come from the graft donor. Both conserved end residues are part of each CDR3. Fields, in order: clone size, D gene, V gene, J gene, CDR3 protein, CDR3 DNA. The D gene is left open where the match is weak. Clone size is shown for a subset of rows, as once, few, many or a class of expanded clone.

-	TRBD1	TRBV30	TRBJ2-1	CAWSPRTGGSEQFF	TGTGCCTGGAGTCCCCGGACAGGGGGCAGTGAGCAGTTCTTC
many	-	TRBV19	TRBJ2-3	CASSLPLDTQYF	TGTGCCAGTAGTCTCCCTCTAGATACGCAGTATTTT
many	TRBD1	TRBV6-5	TRBJ2-5	CASSFHGTGGVETQYF	TGTGCCAGCAGTTTCCACGGGACAGGGGGCGTGGAGACCCAGTACTTC
many	-	TRBV7-8	TRBJ2-1	CASSPWDSKYEQFF	TGTGCCAGCAGCCCCTGGGACTCGAAATATGAGCAGTTCTTC
many	-	TRBV18	TRBJ1-1	CASSPQGGVTEAFF	TGTGCCAGCTCACCTCAGGGCGGGGTGACTGAAGCTTTCTTT
many	TRBD2	TRBV20-1	TRBJ2-1	CSSLGLAGAGEQFF	TGCAGTTCCCTGGGACTAGCGGGAGCGGGCGAGCAGTTCTTC
many	TRBD2	TRBV7-9	TRBJ2-7	CASSFAGGRYEQYF	TGTGCCAGCAGCTTCGCGGGAGGGCGCTACGAGCAGTACTTC
many	-	TRBV3-1	TRBJ2-4	CASSQDRARDKNIQYF	TGTGCCAGCAGCCAAGATCGGGCGCGGGACAAAAACATTCAGTACTTC
many	-	TRBV10-3	TRBJ2-7	CAISEARTEPPYEQYF	TGTGCCATCAGTGAAGCAAGGACAGAGCCTCCCTACGAGCAGTACTTC
many	TRBD1	TRBV28	TRBJ2-7	CASSVWTGNFEQYF	TGTGCCAGCAGTGTCTGGACAGGGAACTTCGAGCAGTACTTC
medium-sized	-	TRBV27	TRBJ1-5	CASSKGVKGNQPQHF	TGTGCCAGCAGTAAGGGGGTGAAAGGCAATCAGCCCCAGCATTTT
many	-	TRBV20-1	TRBJ2-3	CSAGCWVDTQYF	TGCAGTGCTGGATGCTGGGTCGATACGCAGTATTTT
many	-	TRBV6-5	TRBJ2-2	CASSYGGIGELFF	TGTGCCAGCAGTTACGGAGGAATTGGGGAGCTGTTTTTT
many	TRBD1	TRBV5-4	TRBJ2-7	CASSFLDRDHEQYF	TGTGCCAGCAGCTTCCTGGACAGGGACCACGAGCAGTACTTC
many	TRBD2	TRBV20-1	TRBJ2-5	CSARGSYQETQYF	TGCAGTGCTCGCGGGAGCTACCAAGAGACCCAGTACTTC
many	TRBD2	TRBV20-1	TRBJ2-2	CSARDLAGDTGELFF	TGCAGTGCTAGAGACCTAGCGGGAGACACCGGGGAGCTGTTTTTT
many	TRBD2	TRBV6-1	TRBJ2-7	CASRSGLADYEQYF	TGTGCCAGCAGGTCGGGACTAGCGGACTACGAGCAGTACTTC
-	-	TRBV6-1	TRBJ1-1	CASSGATGAGTEAFF	TGTGCCAGCTCAGGGGCAACCGGCGCGGGGACTGAAGCTTTCTTT
many	-	TRBV2	TRBJ2-3	CASRQRQGRDTQYF	TGTGCCAGCCGCCAAAGGCAGGGTCGGGATACGCAGTATTTT
few	TRBD2	TRBV7-8	TRBJ2-7	CASSLGLAVTYEQYF	TGTGCCAGCAGCTTGGGACTAGCAGTCACCTACGAGCAGTACTTC
many	TRBD1	TRBV7-9	TRBJ2-3	CASSTGQGRTDTQYF	TGTGCCAGCAGCACCGGACAGGGGAGAACAGATACGCAGTATTTT
many	-	TRBV20-1	TRBJ2-3	CSAAPYSTDTQYF	TGCAGTGCTGCGCCATATAGCACAGATACGCAGTATTTT
many	-	TRBV20-1	TRBJ2-1	CSTWTPQGEQFF	TGCAGTACCTGGACCCCTCAGGGGGAGCAGTTCTTC
many	-	TRBV5-1	TRBJ1-1	CASRPVGGLNTEAFF	TGCGCCAGCCGCCCCGTGGGGGGACTGAACACTGAAGCTTTCTTT
many	-	TRBV20-1	TRBJ2-2	CSARGSGNTGELFF	TGCAGTGCTAGAGGGAGCGGGAACACCGGGGAGCTGTTTTTT
many	-	TRBV3-1	TRBJ2-1	CASSHLWLAGYNEQFF	TGTGCCAGCAGCCATCTTTGGTTGGCCGGATACAATGAGCAGTTCTTC
many	-	TRBV29-1	TRBJ1-1	CSVDSDGGEAFF	TGCAGCGTTGATTCGGATGGCGGTGAAGCTTTCTTT
many	-	TRBV3-1	TRBJ2-5	CASSQGTQETQYF	TGTGCCAGCAGTCAAGGGACCCAAGAGACCCAGTACTTC
few	TRBD1	TRBV27	TRBJ1-6	CASSLSVRGHGSPLHF	TGTGCCAGCAGTTTATCTGTCAGGGGGCATGGATCACCCCTCCACTTT
many	-	TRBV29-1	TRBJ2-1	CSASLGPPAYNEQFF	TGCAGCGCCTCACTGGGGCCCCCGGCCTACAATGAGCAGTTCTTC
many	-	TRBV7-9	TRBJ1-5	CASSLRDAQPQHF	TGTGCCAGCAGCCTCCGGGACGCACAGCCCCAGCATTTT
many	TRBD2	TRBV29-1	TRBJ2-1	CSVGTSSYNEQFF	TGCAGCGTTGGGACTAGCTCCTACAATGAGCAGTTCTTC
few	-	TRBV20-1	TRBJ2-1	CSARDMGGIYNEQFF	TGCAGTGCTAGAGATATGGGGGGAATATACAATGAGCAGTTCTTC
many	TRBD2	TRBV20-1	TRBJ2-7	CSARHLRRAGATYEQYF	TGCAGTGCTAGACACCTTCGACGAGCGGGAGCAACCTACGAGCAGTACTTC
many	TRBD2	TRBV20-1	TRBJ2-7	CSARVAGLDYEQYF	TGCAGTGCTAGAGTAGCGGGGTTGGACTACGAGCAGTACTTC
many	-	TRBV7-9	TRBJ1-2	CASSLALGGTPYGYTF	TGTGCCAGCAGCTTAGCGCTTGGTGGGACTCCCTATGGCTACACCTTC
many	-	TRBV3-1	TRBJ2-7	CASSLWTDRDEQYF	TGTGCCAGCAGCCTGTGGACAGATAGGGACGAGCAGTACTTC
-	TRBD1	TRBV28	TRBJ1-4	CASSLKIRDRGRVDEKLFF	TGTGCCAGCAGCCTAAAGATCCGGGACAGGGGTCGCGTTGATGAAAAACTGTTTTTT
few	-	TRBV14	TRBJ2-7	CASSQETYEQYF	TGTGCCAGCAGCCAAGAAACCTACGAGCAGTACTTC
many	-	TRBV3-1	TRBJ2-3	CASSQAGDADTQYF	TGTGCCAGCAGCCAAGCGGGAGACGCAGATACGCAGTATTTT
many	-	TRBV20-1	TRBJ2-1	CSARGGGGAAVRNEQFF	TGCAGTGCTAGAGGTGGGGGCGGAGCCGCTGTACGCAATGAGCAGTTCTTC
many	-	TRBV5-6	TRBJ2-2	CASSLFPGELFF	TGTGCCAGCAGCTTGTTTCCCGGGGAGCTGTTTTTT
many	-	TRBV18	TRBJ2-5	CASSPPGISVGETQYF	TGTGCCAGCTCACCACCCGGCATATCGGTCGGGGAGACCCAGTACTTC
many	-	TRBV24-1	TRBJ2-3	CATSDLWRPDTQYF	TGTGCCACCAGTGATTTGTGGAGGCCAGATACGCAGTATTTT
many	TRBD2	TRBV4-2	TRBJ2-3	CASSQDRTSGRDTQYF	TGTGCCAGCAGCCAAGATCGGACTAGCGGGAGAGATACGCAGTATTTT
many	-	TRBV6-5	TRBJ2-2	CASRYRDGNTGELFF	TGTGCCAGCAGATACAGGGACGGGAACACCGGGGAGCTGTTTTTT